This is a list of T cell receptor beta chains from one sample in a study of HIV-infected children after antiretroviral therapy interruption. TCRdb re-called the 3' RACE reads with MiXCR, one entry per CDR3 protein. The table has approximately 89,000 distinct CDR3 sequences, roughly 6.4% seen once. This sample comprised CD45RA+ CD4+ T cells from PBMCs, pooled from several time points, obtained from a donor given antiretroviral therapy, either interrupted or continuous. The receptors derive from a pool of human donors with HIV. Each CDR3 is given with its conserved first and last residue. Fields, in order: CDR3 protein, CDR3 DNA, D gene, V gene, clone size, J gene. A D gene is named only where the DNA matches it firmly. For some rows the clone size is stated as once, few or many, or as a class when expanded; others skip it.

CDR3: CASSSEPGLGYNEQFF
DNA: TGCGCCAGCAGCTCCGAACCGGGACTAGGATACAATGAGCAGTTCTTC
D: TRBD2
V: TRBV5-1
size: many
J: TRBJ2-1

CDR3: CASSLTSGANEQFF
DNA: TGTGCCAGCAGCTTAACCAGCGGGGCAAATGAGCAGTTCTTC
D: TRBD2
V: TRBV7-3
size: few
J: TRBJ2-1

CDR3: CASSFAGRYTDTQYF
DNA: TGTGCCAGCAGCTTTGCCGGTCGGTATACAGATACGCAGTATTTT
D: .
V: TRBV5-6
size: medium-sized
J: TRBJ2-3

CDR3: CSARVTSGRATQYF
DNA: TGCAGTGCTAGAGTCACTAGCGGGAGGGCGACCCAGTACTTC
D: TRBD2
V: TRBV20-1
size: once
J: TRBJ2-5

CDR3: CASTRDIRADTQYF
DNA: TGCGCCAGCACCCGGGACATCCGGGCAGATACGCAGTATTTT
D: .
V: TRBV10-2
size: few
J: TRBJ2-3

CDR3: CASSHPGKTKNIQYF
DNA: TGTGCCAGCAGTCACCCGGGGAAAACCAAAAACATTCAGTACTTC
D: .
V: TRBV6-2/TRBV6-3
size: many
J: TRBJ2-4

CDR3: CASIPGGAGDSYEQYF
DNA: TGTGCCAGCATCCCAGGGGGAGCGGGGGACTCCTACGAGCAGTACTTC
D: .
V: TRBV6-2/TRBV6-3
size: many
J: TRBJ2-7

CDR3: CASSKGQYTNTGELFF
DNA: TGTGCCAGCAGTAAGGGACAGTACACGAACACCGGGGAGCTGTTTTTT
D: TRBD1
V: TRBV6-5
size: many
J: TRBJ2-2

CDR3: CASSLGSGRALGYTF
DNA: TGTGCCAGCAGTTTAGGCTCCGGGAGGGCCCTAGGCTACACCTTC
D: .
V: TRBV11-2
size: many
J: TRBJ1-2

CDR3: CASSLRDINYEQYF
DNA: TGTGCCAGCAGCTTAAGGGACATCAACTACGAGCAGTACTTC
D: .
V: TRBV11-1
size: many
J: TRBJ2-7

CDR3: CASSTGLGFTDTQYF
DNA: TGTGCCAGCAGTACCGGGCTGGGGTTCACAGATACGCAGTATTTT
D: .
V: TRBV27
size: many
J: TRBJ2-3

CDR3: CSARTGAYGANVLTF
DNA: TGCAGTGCTAGAACGGGGGCTTATGGGGCCAACGTCCTGACTTTC
D: .
V: TRBV20-1
size: many
J: TRBJ2-6

CDR3: CASSLGSLRDF
DNA: TGTGCCAGCAGCTTGGGCAGTTTACGAGACTTT
D: .
V: TRBV7-2
size: .
J: TRBJ1-1

CDR3: CSVASASDTQYF
DNA: TGCAGCGTCGCTTCAGCATCAGATACGCAGTATTTT
D: .
V: TRBV29-1
size: many
J: TRBJ2-3

CDR3: CASSADMNTEAFF
DNA: TGTGCCAGCAGCGCCGACATGAACACTGAAGCTTTCTTT
D: .
V: TRBV5-6
size: many
J: TRBJ1-1

CDR3: CASSLRSNYGYTF
DNA: TGTGCCAGCAGTTTGCGGTCTAACTATGGCTACACCTTC
D: .
V: TRBV12-3/TRBV12-4
size: many
J: TRBJ1-2

CDR3: CASSFGGNTEAFF
DNA: TGTGCCAGCAGTTTTGGGGGGAACACTGAAGCTTTCTTT
D: .
V: TRBV12-3/TRBV12-4
size: .
J: TRBJ1-1

CDR3: CASSPRGRSTYEQYF
DNA: TGTGCCAGCAGCCCACGGGGGCGCTCGACCTACGAGCAGTACTTC
D: .
V: TRBV4-2
size: .
J: TRBJ2-7

CDR3: CASSPGGLDTQYF
DNA: TGCGCCAGCAGCCCGGGCGGCCTAGATACGCAGTATTTT
D: .
V: TRBV5-1
size: many
J: TRBJ2-3

CDR3: CASSLDRPPYEQYF
DNA: TGTGCCAGCAGCCTGGACAGGCCGCCGTACGAGCAGTACTTC
D: TRBD1
V: TRBV7-9
size: few
J: TRBJ2-7

CDR3: CATQRESQDTQYF
DNA: TGTGCCACGCAGCGGGAGAGTCAAGATACGCAGTATTTT
D: TRBD2
V: TRBV10-3
size: many
J: TRBJ2-3

CDR3: CASSIEAGRNQPQHF
DNA: TGTGCCAGTAGTATAGAGGCAGGGCGCAATCAGCCCCAGCATTTT
D: .
V: TRBV19
size: .
J: TRBJ1-5

CDR3: CASSLGAGSSYEQYF
DNA: TGCGCCAGCAGCTTGGGAGCGGGATCCTCCTACGAGCAGTACTTC
D: TRBD2
V: TRBV5-1
size: many
J: TRBJ2-7

CDR3: CASSLVKNTEAFF
DNA: TGCGCCAGCAGCTTGGTTAAGAACACTGAAGCTTTCTTT
D: .
V: TRBV5-1
size: many
J: TRBJ1-1

CDR3: CASSLHSGANVLTF
DNA: TGTGCCAGCAGCCTACACTCTGGGGCCAACGTCCTGACTTTC
D: .
V: TRBV14
size: many
J: TRBJ2-6

CDR3: CASSPDRSGQTQYF
DNA: TGTGCCAGCTCGCCCGATCGTAGCGGGCAGACCCAGTACTTC
D: TRBD2
V: TRBV7-3
size: few
J: TRBJ2-5

CDR3: CASGLVLGGQPSYEQYF
DNA: TGTGCTAGTGGTTTGGTACTTGGAGGACAGCCCTCCTACGAGCAGTACTTC
D: .
V: TRBV12-5
size: many
J: TRBJ2-7

CDR3: CASSPTGDQPQHF
DNA: TGTGCCAGCAGCCCGACAGGTGATCAGCCCCAGCATTTT
D: .
V: TRBV14
size: many
J: TRBJ1-5

CDR3: CAWSTGLAGATRGTETQYF
DNA: TGTGCCTGGAGTACGGGACTAGCGGGAGCAACCAGGGGGACAGAGACCCAGTACTTC
D: TRBD2
V: TRBV30
size: many
J: TRBJ2-5

CDR3: CASSVGDMRVPIYEQYF
DNA: TGTGCCAGCAGCGTAGGCGACATGAGGGTGCCTATCTACGAGCAGTACTTC
D: .
V: TRBV9
size: .
J: TRBJ2-7

CDR3: CASSGGQINEKLFF
DNA: TGTGCCAGCAGTGGGGGACAGATTAATGAAAAACTGTTTTTT
D: TRBD1
V: TRBV2
size: .
J: TRBJ1-4

CDR3: CASSHRTPGLANNEQFF
DNA: TGTGCCAGCAGCCACCGGACCCCTGGACTAGCAAACAATGAGCAGTTCTTC
D: TRBD2
V: TRBV7-8
size: many
J: TRBJ2-1

CDR3: CASSYEGRWNEQFF
DNA: TGTGCCAGCAGTTACGAGGGGAGGTGGAATGAGCAGTTCTTC
D: .
V: TRBV6-6
size: many
J: TRBJ2-1

CDR3: CSVERDAANYGYTF
DNA: TGCAGCGTTGAAAGGGACGCCGCTAACTATGGCTACACCTTC
D: .
V: TRBV29-1
size: many
J: TRBJ1-2

CDR3: CSVVGGVNTEAFF
DNA: TGCAGCGTTGTTGGGGGGGTAAACACTGAAGCTTTCTTT
D: .
V: TRBV29-1
size: many
J: TRBJ1-1

CDR3: CASSENVGGADTQYF
DNA: TGTGCCAGCAGTGAAAATGTCGGGGGGGCGGATACGCAGTATTTT
D: TRBD2
V: TRBV2
size: .
J: TRBJ2-3

CDR3: CASSLTGQLTGELFF
DNA: TGTGCCAGCAGTCTCACGGGACAGCTCACCGGGGAGCTGTTTTTT
D: TRBD1
V: TRBV12-3/TRBV12-4
size: .
J: TRBJ2-2

CDR3: CASSLVRGYNEQFF
DNA: TGTGCCAGCAGCTTAGTGCGGGGGTACAATGAGCAGTTCTTC
D: TRBD2
V: TRBV7-8
size: many
J: TRBJ2-1

CDR3: CASSSSGQGYNEQFF
DNA: TGTGCCAGCAGCTCGTCGGGACAGGGCTACAATGAGCAGTTCTTC
D: TRBD1
V: TRBV12-3/TRBV12-4
size: many
J: TRBJ2-1

CDR3: CASRHSTGGSDEKLFF
DNA: TGTGCCAGCAGGCATTCTACAGGGGGCTCGGATGAAAAACTGTTTTTT
D: TRBD1
V: TRBV12-3/TRBV12-4
size: .
J: TRBJ1-4

CDR3: CASTLQIMNTEAFF
DNA: TGTGCCAGCACTTTACAGATAATGAACACTGAAGCTTTCTTT
D: .
V: TRBV12-3/TRBV12-4
size: .
J: TRBJ1-1

CDR3: CASSPPLLLLSDEQFF
DNA: TGTGCCAGCTCACCACCTCTCTTATTACTTTCGGATGAGCAGTTCTTC
D: .
V: TRBV18
size: .
J: TRBJ2-1

CDR3: CASSVGRDSTYEQYF
DNA: TGTGCCAGCAGCGTAGGTCGGGATTCAACCTACGAGCAGTACTTC
D: .
V: TRBV9
size: many
J: TRBJ2-7

CDR3: CASSYMTGVMGANVLTF
DNA: TGTGCCAGCAGTTATATGACAGGGGTTATGGGGGCCAACGTCCTGACTTTC
D: TRBD1
V: TRBV6-2/TRBV6-3
size: few
J: TRBJ2-6

CDR3: CASSLTGNRLNTEAFF
DNA: TGCGCCAGCAGCCTGACAGGGAACAGACTGAACACTGAAGCTTTCTTT
D: TRBD1
V: TRBV5-1
size: few
J: TRBJ1-1

CDR3: CSASSRGGYTF
DNA: TGCAGTGCTAGTTCCAGGGGCGGCTACACCTTC
D: .
V: TRBV20-1
size: few
J: TRBJ1-2

CDR3: CASSVASPGRVYNEQFF
DNA: TGTGCCAGCAGTGTGGCGTCTCCCGGAAGAGTGTACAATGAGCAGTTCTTC
D: .
V: TRBV27
size: few
J: TRBJ2-1

CDR3: CASSYGTGEVQPQHF
DNA: TGTGCCAGCAGTTACGGGACAGGGGAAGTTCAGCCCCAGCATTTT
D: TRBD1
V: TRBV6-6
size: .
J: TRBJ1-5

CDR3: CASSLDARGSREQYF
DNA: TGTGCCAGCAGCTTGGATGCGCGGGGGTCCAGGGAGCAGTACTTC
D: TRBD2
V: TRBV5-4
size: many
J: TRBJ2-7

CDR3: CASSFGKAGPKETQYF
DNA: TGTGCCAGCAGTTTTGGAAAAGCGGGCCCCAAAGAGACCCAGTACTTC
D: .
V: TRBV28
size: few
J: TRBJ2-5

CDR3: CASSPEGLAGIDTQYF
DNA: TGTGCCAGTAGTCCCGAGGGACTAGCGGGTATAGATACGCAGTATTTT
D: TRBD2
V: TRBV19
size: many
J: TRBJ2-3

CDR3: CASSNRQYSSDTQYF
DNA: TGCGCCAGCAGTAACAGACAGTATAGTTCAGATACGCAGTATTTT
D: .
V: TRBV23-1
size: many
J: TRBJ2-3

CDR3: CATSPQRANSYNEQFF
DNA: TGTGCCACCAGCCCCCAGCGGGCCAACTCCTACAATGAGCAGTTCTTC
D: .
V: TRBV15
size: many
J: TRBJ2-1

CDR3: CASSFEQGVNEQYF
DNA: TGTGCCAGCAGTTTCGAACAGGGGGTTAACGAGCAGTACTTC
D: TRBD1
V: TRBV12-3/TRBV12-4
size: many
J: TRBJ2-7

CDR3: CAISASTYEQYF
DNA: TGTGCCATCAGCGCGTCCACCTACGAGCAGTACTTC
D: .
V: TRBV10-3
size: many
J: TRBJ2-7

CDR3: CASSQVRQPEETQYF
DNA: TGCGCCAGCAGCCAAGTACGGCAGCCAGAAGAGACCCAGTACTTC
D: .
V: TRBV4-1
size: .
J: TRBJ2-5

CDR3: CASSLLRGIRSYSEQFF
DNA: TGTGCCAGCAGCTTACTGCGGGGGATACGCTCCTACAGTGAGCAGTTCTTC
D: TRBD2
V: TRBV7-8
size: .
J: TRBJ2-1

CDR3: CASSLVLTGPRTDTQYF
DNA: TGCGCCAGCAGCTTGGTCTTGACGGGGCCCCGCACAGATACGCAGTATTTT
D: .
V: TRBV5-1
size: .
J: TRBJ2-3

CDR3: CASSSTTGELFF
DNA: TGTGCCAGCAGCTCAACGACCGGGGAGCTGTTTTTT
D: .
V: TRBV9
size: .
J: TRBJ2-2